This section outlines one T cell receptor beta chain sequence together with its context. The target antigen is unknown. With 60 Vbeta and 13 Jbeta primers, the PCR was carried out. Sequenced by immunoSEQ multiplex PCR; TCRdb stores in-frame clones only, minus some. In the table there are about 180,000 clones, over 60% of which are singletons. This sample stems from a study of cytomegalovirus exposure and HLA in healthy donors. General observations from the study: In a later analysis, donors in an Asian-associated ancestry cluster reportedly had fewer N-insertions in productive TCRs than the cohort mean.

This TCR came from a man aged 35 to 55 in good health and CMV-seronegative. Material: PBMCs.

The CDR3 region is CASDSLSTGELFF. The CDR3, as DNA: TGTGCCAGCGACAGTCTTTCCACCGGGGAGCTGTTTTTT. V is TRBV6-1 and J is TRBJ2-2; tentatively, D is TRBD1 (5 bases). The CDR3 is 13 amino acids. V was shortened by 8 bases and J by 4 bases, with 11 bases between the two germline ends. From germline, CDR1 is MNHNS and CDR2 SASEGT.